These 19 T cell receptor beta chains were sequenced from one sample in a study of regulatory T cells in long-lasting Graves disease. Time point defined: newly diagnosed GD, antithyroid drugs for less than 3 months. Construction of the TCR library relied on RNA isolated from PBMCs. Investigators prepared the TCR beta libraries by applying iRepertoire HTBI primers and Arm-PCR of CDR3 regions. MiXCR, applied by TCRdb to the multiplex PCR reads, yields one record per CDR3 protein. The sample lists 200,000 to 250,000 distinct CDR3 sequences, about 19% occurring once. These data were also filed under a second study, of T cells in Graves' hyperthyroidism and ophthalmopathy.

The starting material was peripheral blood mononuclear cells (PBMCs), obtained at new diagnosis, from a patient treated with antithyroid drugs. These receptors all stem from a woman aged 30 to 39 with Graves disease.

Many counts were recorded for this clonotype. CDR3: CASSFMSETQYF. In DNA, the CDR3 is TGTGCCAGCAGTTTTATGTCGGAGACCCAGTACTTC. The chain combines TRBV12-3 or TRBV12-4 with TRBJ2-5, with D hard to call. The CDR3 has 12 amino acids. Trimming took off 3 bases at V and 5 bases at J, with 7 bases between the two ends.

This clonotype was observed a handful of times. A much larger clone sits a single nucleotide away, making a read error possible. The limits of the CDR3 on the DNA are not certain, so only TCRdb's listed CDR3 is given. The chain has TRBV20-1 and TRBJ1-2; the D call in the table, TRBD1, was not verified against the DNA. The CDR3 is 12 amino acids in total, end residues counted. In germline, CDR1 is DFQATT, CDR2 SNEGSKA (reference sequence). The CDR3 sequence is CSARTGDYGCTF.

In its sample, this clonotype was seen many times. The V call is TRBV12-3 or TRBV12-4, the J call TRBJ2-5; TRBD1 matches 8 bases. The CDR3 has 12 residues. The trim removed 6 bases at V and 4 bases at J, leaving 1 base unmatched. CDR3 loop: CASRDRAETQYF. CDR3 DNA: TGTGCCAGCAGGGACAGGGCAGAGACCCAGTACTTC.

CDR3 bases: TGTGCCAGCAGTGAGGCGGGACAGTTCTATGGCTACACCTTC. The encoded protein is CASSEAGQFYGYTF. This chain links TRBV2 with TRBJ1-2, with 7 nucleotides matching TRBD1. This CDR3 region has 14 residues. Germline V gene sequence: CDR1 SNHLY, CDR2 FYNNEI. The V segment lost 3 bases and the J segment 4 bases; nucleotides outside the gene matches: 5.

This clonotype was seen repeatedly, ten times or more. The rearrangement joins TRBV14 to TRBJ2-5; D gene unclear. Germline V CDR1 and CDR2: SGHDN, FVKESK. V was trimmed by 2 bases and J by 4 bases, leaving 5 bases between them. This CDR3 has 12 residues. The CDR3 coding sequence is TGTGCCAGCAGCCAACAGAGAGAGACCCAGTACTTC. This codes for CASSQQRETQYF.

At least ten counts were recorded for this clonotype. A much larger clone differs by one base, so this may be a read error. The chain recombines TRBV28 with TRBJ1-5; possibly TRBD1 for D (5 bases). V was cut by 2 bases and J by 4 bases, with 12 bases left in between. The germline CDR1 and CDR2 sequences are MDHEN and SYDVKM. The CDR3 consists of 15 residues. This chain's CDR3 is CASSLLGAVNQPQHF. In DNA form, the CDR3 reads TGTGCCAGCAGTTTACTCGGGGCCGTTAATCAGCCCCAGCATTTT.

This clonotype was seen at least ten times. V gene TRBV15 combines with J gene TRBJ2-5; the D is unclear. Germline CDR1 is LNHNV and CDR2 is YYDKDF (reference sequence). V lost 7 bases and J 5 bases, leaving 14 bases between the germline ends. The CDR3 is 13 residues long. The CDR3 here is CATTPGWLETQYF. In DNA, the CDR3 is TGTGCCACCACCCCCGGGTGGTTGGAGACCCAGTACTTC.

This clonotype was counted a few times. This chain links TRBV10-3 with TRBJ2-1, with 9 bases identical to TRBD2. Germline CDR1 and CDR2: ENHRY and SYGVKD. With V trimmed by 2 bases and J by 10 bases, 12 bases remained unmatched. This CDR3 is built from 16 residues. As DNA, the CDR3 is TGTGCCATCAGTGAGCATAGCGGGAGTGGGTTCATAGAGCAGTTCTTC. Its protein product is CAISEHSGSGFIEQFF.

J is TRBJ2-3 and V is TRBV19; D uncertain. CDR1 is LNHDA and CDR2 is SQIVND in the germline V gene (reference sequence). CDR3 length: 17 residues. V lost 2 bases and J 1 base, leaving 16 bases between the germline ends. CDR3 protein: CASSIIEMAAGTDTQYF. CDR3 nucleotides: TGTGCCAGTAGTATAATCGAGATGGCCGCAGGCACAGATACGCAGTATTTT.

This chain connects TRBV12-3 or TRBV12-4 to TRBJ2-1; D possibly corresponds to TRBD1 (6 bases). Between the trimmed V and J ends, which lost 6 bases and 6 bases, there was a span of 9 bases. The CDR3 extends over 12 amino acids. Here the CDR3 DNA reads TGTGCCAGCAGGTACAGGGCCAATGAGCAGTTCTTC. This sequence encodes CASRYRANEQFF.

This clonotype was recorded at least ten times. The chain has TRBV6-1 and TRBJ2-5, with D hard to call. The germline V and J ends were trimmed by 3 bases and 0 bases, with 14 bases remaining between them. This CDR3 has 16 residues. The V gene's germline CDR1 is MNHNS and CDR2 SASEGT. CDR3: CASSDIRQLYQETQYF. CDR3 in DNA: TGTGCCAGCAGTGATATAAGGCAGTTGTACCAAGAGACCCAGTACTTC.

This clonotype has ten or more counts. This chain connects TRBV7-9 to TRBJ1-1; D is unresolved. CDR1 and CDR2 (germline): SEHNR, FQNEAQ (reference sequence). The CDR3 covers 14 residues. Trimming cost V 2 bases and J 1 base, with 8 bases left between them. CDR3 DNA sequence: TGTGCCAGCAGCTTAAACCTCGGGAACACTGAAGCTTTCTTT. Translation: CASSLNLGNTEAFF.

This clonotype has at least ten counts. This sequence joins TRBV30 and TRBJ2-7; D is perhaps TRBD1 (5 bases). Trimming removed 0 bases from V and 9 bases from J, with 9 bases in between. This CDR3 has 11 residues. Germline CDR1 and CDR2: GTSNPN and SVGIG (reference sequence). The CDR3 loop reads CAWSVNGAQYF. The CDR3 DNA reads TGTGCCTGGAGTGTAAATGGGGCGCAGTACTTC.

The CDR3 protein is CASSGLAGGEGYTF. CDR3 nucleotide sequence: TGTGCCAGCAGTGGACTAGCGGGGGGAGAGGGCTACACCTTC. The chain has TRBV11-2 and TRBJ1-2; D may be TRBD1 (5 bases). The germline CDR1 and CDR2 sequences are SGHAT and FQNNGV. Trimming took 6 bases from V and 8 from J, leaving 19 bases between them. The CDR3 is 14 residues long.

To note about this clonotype: A much larger clone differs by one base, so this may be a read error. The chain is built from TRBV6-1 and TRBJ1-2, with D uncertain. CDR1 is MNHNS, CDR2 SASEGT, per germline. This CDR3 is built from 15 residues. This CDR3 is CVSKRDLTVGYGYTF. CDR3 DNA sequence: TGTGTCAGCAAAAGAGACCTAACCGTCGGCTATGGCTACACCTTC.

In this sample, this clonotype turned up many times. This sequence joins TRBV6-5 and TRBJ2-1; unclear D gene. Germline V lookup: CDR1 MNHEY, CDR2 SVGAGI. Deletions cut 2 bases from V and 6 bases from J, with 2 bases between. CDR3 length: 11 amino acids. CDR3 nucleotides: TGTGCCAGCAGTTACGGCAATGAGCAGTTCTTC. Its protein is CASSYGNEQFF.

A few counts support this clonotype. The chain employs TRBV11-3 and TRBJ2-1, with D perhaps TRBD1 (10 bases). The V gene's germline CDR1 is SGHNT and CDR2 YENEEA. With 5 bases removed from V and 14 bases from J, the gap between germline ends came to 25 bases. The CDR3 runs to 15 residues. The CDR3 region is CASSAGTGVAGGEFF. The CDR3 DNA follows: TGTGCCAGCAGCGCCGGGACAGGGGTCGCGGGAGGGGAGTTCTTC.

This clonotype was detected only a few times. This could be a read error, since a much larger clone is one nucleotide away. This chain joins TRBV28 and TRBJ2-2; tentative D call: TRBD2 (7 bases). Trimming took off 4 bases at V and 5 bases at J, with 20 bases between the two ends. The CDR3 sequence is 17 residues long. Germline V gene lookup returns CDR1 MDHEN and CDR2 SYDVKM. CDR3 nucleotides: TGTGCCAGCAGTTCACCGGGACGGGGGGCATGGACCGGGGAGCTGTTTTTT. It encodes CASSSPGRGAWTGELFF.

This clonotype was counted many times. This chain joins TRBV5-1 and TRBJ2-6; the D call may be TRBD1 or TRBD2 (5 bases each). With 3 bases removed from V and 4 bases from J, the gap between germline ends came to 26 bases. The V gene's germline CDR1 is SGHRS and CDR2 YFSETQ. The CDR3 length is 20 residues. CDR3 nucleotides: TGCGCCAGCAGCTCCATAATCCTCGGGACGGCCAGTCGGGGGGCCAACGTCCTGACTTTC. Translating gives CASSSIILGTASRGANVLTF.